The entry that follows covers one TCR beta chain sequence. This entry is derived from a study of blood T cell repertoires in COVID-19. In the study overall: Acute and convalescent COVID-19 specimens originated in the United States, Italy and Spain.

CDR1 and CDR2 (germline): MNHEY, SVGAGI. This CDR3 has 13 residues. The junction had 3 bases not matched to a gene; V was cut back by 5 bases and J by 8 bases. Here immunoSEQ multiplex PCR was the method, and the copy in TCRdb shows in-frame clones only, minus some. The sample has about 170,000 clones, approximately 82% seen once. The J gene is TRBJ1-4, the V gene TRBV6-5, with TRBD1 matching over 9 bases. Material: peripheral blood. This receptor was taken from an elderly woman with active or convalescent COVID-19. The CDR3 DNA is TGTGCCAGCAGTAGGGACAGGGAGGAAAAACTGTTTTTT. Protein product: CASSRDREEKLFF.